This TCR beta chain appears in the sequencing data of a study of breast tumors, draining lymph nodes, adjacent tissues. TCRdb itself ran the multiplex PCR reads through MiXCR, one entry per CDR3 protein. The sample contains 170,000 or so distinct CDR3 sequences, about 30% of which appear only once. Study-wide points: Compared with lymph nodes, tumors were less diverse; compared with nontumor tissue, more. Data only fit, rather than demonstrated, lymph node origin of most tumor T cells. Luminal-like breast cancer showed significantly greater tumor-nontumor repertoire similarity than basal-like breast cancer did.

Germline V gene lookup returns CDR1 MNHEY and CDR2 SVGAGI. Trimming took 5 bases from V and 4 from J; bases not matched to a gene: 9. The CDR3 covers 15 residues. Axillary draining lymph nodes of breast cancer patients supplied the node samples. To note about this clonotype: Antigen unknown.

Source material: axillary lymph node tissue. The V and J genes are TRBV6-5 and TRBJ2-5; 8 bases line up with TRBD2. This TCR came from a female donor with breast cancer. Some clones in this sample may be carry-over from other donors' samples. The DNA of the CDR3 is TGTGCCAGCAGTCTCCGCGGGGGGCGGATAGAGACCCAGTACTTC. Translating it yields CASSLRGGRIETQYF.